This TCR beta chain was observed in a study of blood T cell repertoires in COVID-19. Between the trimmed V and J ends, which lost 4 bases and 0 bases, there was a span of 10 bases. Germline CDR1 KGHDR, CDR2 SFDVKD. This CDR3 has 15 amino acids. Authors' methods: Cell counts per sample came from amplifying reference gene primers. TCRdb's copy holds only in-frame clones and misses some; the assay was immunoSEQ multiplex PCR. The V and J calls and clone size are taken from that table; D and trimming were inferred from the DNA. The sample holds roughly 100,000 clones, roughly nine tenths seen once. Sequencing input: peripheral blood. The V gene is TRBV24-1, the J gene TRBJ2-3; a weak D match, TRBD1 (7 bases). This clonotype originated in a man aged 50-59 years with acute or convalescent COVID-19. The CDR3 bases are TGTGCCACCAGTGAGACAGGGACTAGCACAGATACGCAGTATTTT. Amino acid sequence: CATSETGTSTDTQYF.